This T cell receptor (beta chain) was documented in a study of cytomegalovirus exposure and HLA in healthy donors. Study overall: Researchers found that roughly 80% of almost 400 genotyped donors fell within the Caucasian-associated ancestry cluster.

The study ran its PCR with 60 Vbeta and 13 Jbeta primers. Using immunoSEQ multiplex PCR, the repertoire was profiled, and TCRdb retains in-frame clones only, with some absent. The sample has under 250,000 clones, over 70% seen once. Turning to this clone: What it binds is unknown.

Broader study findings: Apart from CMV serostatus, no immune exposure information was available. Association with HLA alleles at 0.05 false discovery rate was found for 17,000 or so TCR beta sequences in a later analysis. According to an earlier analysis, most TCR beta V segments yielded productive rearrangements about 90% or about 30% of the time.

The source of this sequence is a boy aged 2 to 10 in good health and CMV-seronegative. The specimen was PBMCs.

The CDR3 reads CASSLASGGPDTQYF. The CDR3 region has the DNA TGTGCCAGCAGCTTAGCCAGCGGGGGTCCAGATACGCAGTATTTT. The chain has TRBV7-9 and TRBJ2-3; the match to TRBD2 covers 8 bases. The V gene end was trimmed by 0 bases and the J gene end by 4 bases; junction bases not matched to a gene: 3. The CDR3 consists of 15 residues. CDR1 is SEHNR and CDR2 is FQNEAQ in the germline V gene (reference sequence).